Listed below are T cell receptor beta chains from one sample, sequenced in a study of cytomegalovirus exposure and HLA in healthy donors. Some clones are missing from TCRdb's copy, which holds only in-frame ones; the method was immunoSEQ multiplex PCR. The listing contains about 78,000 clones. The material sequenced was PBMCs. These TCRs come from a female donor in good health and CMV-seropositive. CDR3s include the opening cysteine and the closing phenylalanine or tryptophan. A D gene is named only where the DNA matches it firmly.

d_call j_call v_call cdr3_aa cdr3_nt
- TRBJ2-7 TRBV25-1 CASSDGGLSSYEQYF TGTGCCAGTAGCGATGGGGGACTCAGCTCCTACGAGCAGTACTTC
- TRBJ2-7 TRBV19 CASSIDYRSEQYF TGTGCCAGTAGTATAGATTATAGGAGCGAGCAGTACTTC
TRBD1 TRBJ1-1 TRBV9 CASSVGSRGRADMNTEAFF TGTGCCAGCAGCGTAGGGAGCAGGGGGCGCGCGGATATGAACACTGAAGCTTTCTTT
TRBD1 TRBJ2-7 TRBV6-1 CASRRTGEDYEQYF TGTGCCAGCAGAAGGACAGGGGAAGACTACGAGCAGTACTTC
- TRBJ1-1 TRBV19 CASSIRRGAENTEAFF TGTGCCAGTAGTATACGCCGCGGTGCGGAGAACACTGAAGCTTTCTTT
TRBD2 TRBJ2-7 TRBV5-4 CASSVGLASYEQYF TGTGCCAGCAGCGTCGGACTAGCGTCCTACGAGCAGTACTTC
TRBD2 TRBJ2-7 TRBV18 CASSPSSAGVYEQYF TGTGCCAGCTCACCAAGTTCTGCGGGAGTATACGAGCAGTACTTC
TRBD2 TRBJ2-1 TRBV5-4 CASSFGLAGATIYNEQFF TGTGCCAGCAGCTTCGGACTAGCGGGGGCGACTATTTACAATGAGCAGTTCTTC
TRBD2 TRBJ2-7 TRBV18 CASSPRGDYEQYF TGTGCCAGCTCACCCCGGGGGGACTACGAGCAGTACTTC
- TRBJ2-3 TRBV7-9 CASSLAGGTDTQYF TGTGCCAGCAGCTTAGCAGGGGGCACAGATACGCAGTATTTT
- TRBJ1-4 TRBV15 CATSRDWRGANEKLFF TGTGCCACCAGCAGAGATTGGAGGGGTGCTAATGAAAAACTGTTTTTT
- TRBJ2-7 TRBV15 CATSRTLGSFYEQYF TGTGCCACCAGCAGAACCCTCGGGAGTTTCTACGAGCAGTACTTC
- TRBJ1-6 TRBV30 CAWRGHAALPRSSYNSPLHF TGTGCCTGGAGGGGGCATGCAGCCCTACCGAGGAGCTCCTATAATTCACCCCTCCACTTT
- TRBJ2-1 TRBV29-1 CSAERQALNEQFF TGCAGCGCGGAAAGACAGGCCCTCAATGAGCAGTTCTTC
- TRBJ2-3 TRBV10-3 CAISESAGLQTGTQYF TGTGCCATCAGTGAGTCGGCGGGACTCCAAACCGGCACGCAGTATTTT
TRBD1 TRBJ2-7 TRBV19 CASSSGGDRGGYEQYF TGTGCCAGTAGTTCCGGCGGGGACAGGGGAGGGTACGAGCAGTACTTC
- TRBJ2-3 TRBV4-3 CASSQDYTAPDTQYF TGCGCCAGCAGCCAAGATTACACAGCCCCAGATACGCAGTATTTT
TRBD2 TRBJ2-1 TRBV5-1 CASSPSGLAGQEQFF TGCGCCAGCAGCCCCTCGGGACTAGCGGGGCAGGAGCAGTTCTTC
TRBD1 TRBJ2-1 TRBV18 CASSGGTGVPDEQFF TGTGCCAGCTCAGGGGGGACAGGGGTTCCGGATGAGCAGTTCTTC